These 20 T cell receptor beta chains were sequenced from one sample in a study of blood T cell repertoires in COVID-19. The repertoire was sequenced with immunoSEQ multiplex PCR; TCRdb's copy has only in-frame clones and lacks some. Of tens of thousands of clones listed, 70% to 90% are singletons. What was sequenced was peripheral blood. The receptors originated from a middle-aged man in a cohort sampled during active COVID-19.

V is TRBV18 and J is TRBJ1-1; 7 nucleotides line up with TRBD1. V shed 2 bases and J 1 base; nucleotides not matched to a gene: 7. This CDR3 region has 16 residues. Looked up from germline, CDR1 is KGHSH and CDR2 is LQKENI. CDR3 region: CASSPDGTVQNTEAFF. Here the CDR3 DNA reads TGTGCCAGCTCACCAGACGGGACAGTGCAGAACACTGAAGCTTTCTTT.

The V and J genes are TRBV2 and TRBJ1-1; unclear D gene. Trimming left V 7 bases short and J 4 bases short, with 13 bases between. CDR3 length equals 13 residues. Germline CDR1 SNHLY, CDR2 FYNNEI. CDR3 coding DNA: TGTGCCAGCAATTCCGCGGACTCCACTGAAGCTTTCTTT. Protein sequence: CASNSADSTEAFF.

A note on this clone: This same CDR3 is encoded by further DNA sequences in the sample. V gene TRBV3-1 (or the pseudogene TRBV3-2) combines with J gene TRBJ1-5; D is ambiguous. V was trimmed by 3 bases and J by 2 bases, leaving 8 bases between them. The CDR3 has 14 residues. Germline CDR1 reads LGHDT; CDR2 reads YNNKEL (reference sequence). This CDR3 is CASSHRGGNQPQHF. The CDR3 nucleotides read TGTGCCAGCAGCCACAGAGGTGGCAATCAGCCCCAGCATTTT.

The chain has TRBV9 and TRBJ2-1; 8 positions match TRBD2. V shed 4 bases, J shed 7 bases, and the junction held 4 bases outside the gene matches. The germline CDR1 and CDR2 sequences are SGDLS and YYNGEE. The CDR3 spans 13 residues. The CDR3 sequence is CASSSSGNNEQFF. Here the CDR3 DNA reads TGTGCCAGCAGCAGTAGCGGGAATAATGAGCAGTTCTTC.

The V gene is TRBV4-1, the J gene TRBJ1-1; D unclear. Per the germline V gene, CDR1 is MGHRA and CDR2 is YSYEKL. CDR3 size: 15 residues. With 0 bases removed from V and 6 bases from J, the gap between germline ends came to 14 bases. CDR3 in DNA: TGCGCCAGCAGCCAAGATGGAACAGCCTCGCCTGAAGCTTTCTTT. Its protein product is CASSQDGTASPEAFF.

This clone was recorded once. V is TRBV7-9 and J is TRBJ2-3; D may be TRBD2 (6 bases). V lost 2 bases, J lost 0 bases, and 9 bases lay in between. Per the germline V gene, CDR1 is SEHNR and CDR2 is FQNEAQ (reference sequence). The CDR3 consists of 15 residues. The CDR3 bases are TGTGCCAGCAGCTTAACGGGAGATAGCACAGATACGCAGTATTTT. This codes for CASSLTGDSTDTQYF.

This clone has only one observation. The chain uses TRBV7-2 and TRBJ1-3, with D perhaps TRBD1 (5 bases). V was cut by 3 bases and J by 3 bases, with 9 bases left in between. Germline CDR1 reads SGHTA; CDR2 reads FQGNSA. The CDR3 consists of 14 residues. CDR3 protein: CASSFQGYGNTIYF. The DNA for the CDR3 is TGTGCCAGCAGCTTTCAGGGATATGGAAACACCATATATTTT.

The CDR3 DNA sequence: TGCAGCGTTCAACAGGGAAGGTCTGGAAACACCATATATTTT. Encoded protein: CSVQQGRSGNTIYF. This chain links TRBV29-1 with TRBJ1-3; TRBD1 might be the D (6 bases). Trimming took off 5 bases at V and 1 base at J, with 12 bases between the two ends. This CDR3 has 14 residues. Germline CDR1 reads SQVTM; CDR2 reads ANQGSEA.

The chain combines TRBV11-2 with TRBJ2-2; TRBD2 matches 7 bases. V was pared by 5 bases and J by 3 bases, with 12 bases of the junction left unmatched. Germline loops: CDR1 SGHAT, CDR2 FQNNGV. The CDR3 is made up of 17 amino acids. The chain's CDR3 is CASSRDYLRLDTGELFF. The DNA for the CDR3 is TGTGCCAGCAGCCGGGACTACCTAAGGCTAGACACCGGGGAGCTGTTTTTT.

The chain is built from TRBV30 and TRBJ2-3, with 7 bases that match TRBD1. The CDR3 extends over 17 amino acids. CDR1 and CDR2 from the germline V gene are GTSNPN and SVGIG (reference sequence). The trim removed 0 bases at V and 5 bases at J, leaving 14 bases unmatched. Written as DNA, the CDR3 is TGTGCCTGGAGTGTAATGGAACGAGGGGGCCTTGTAGATACGCAGTATTTT. This gives the protein CAWSVMERGGLVDTQYF.

V is TRBV6-5 and J is TRBJ2-3; tentative D call: TRBD2 (5 bases). Trimming left V 2 bases short and J 3 bases short, with 15 bases between. The CDR3 sequence is 16 residues long. Germline assignment: CDR1 MNHEY and CDR2 SVGAGI. Written as DNA, the CDR3 is TGTGCCAGCAGTTACGATGGAGGCTTCTCGACAGATACGCAGTATTTT. It codes for CASSYDGGFSTDTQYF.

This clone is hyperexpanded by share. V is TRBV6-6 and J is TRBJ1-5, with D hard to call. The CDR3 extends over 15 amino acids. V dropped 0 bases and J dropped 7 bases, with 13 bases sitting between them. Germline V gene sequence: CDR1 MNHNY, CDR2 SVGAGI (reference sequence). Here the CDR3 reads CASSYSLFTRQPQHF. CDR3 DNA: TGTGCCAGCAGTTACTCCTTGTTTACGCGCCAGCCCCAGCATTTT.

The chain links TRBV27 to TRBJ2-1; D possibly corresponds to TRBD2 (5 bases). The CDR3 loop spans 11 amino acids. Germline lookup yields CDR1 MNHEY and CDR2 SMNVEV (reference sequence). V lost 8 bases and J 9 bases, leaving 11 bases between the germline ends. The CDR3 region is CASPLEGEQFF. The DNA of the CDR3 is TGTGCCAGCCCCCTCGAGGGTGAGCAGTTCTTC.

V and J are TRBV7-2 and TRBJ2-3; 11 nucleotides agree with TRBD2. The CDR3 runs to 14 residues. Germline trimming cut 3 bases from V and 8 bases from J; bases unmatched to any gene: 4. CDR1 SGHTA and CDR2 FQGNSA come from the germline V gene. CDR3 nucleotide sequence: TGTGCCAGCAGCTTGCCTAGCGGGGGGACTACGCAGTATTTT. It encodes CASSLPSGGTTQYF.

V gene TRBV6-9 combines with J gene TRBJ1-6; 8 bases are shared with TRBD1. This CDR3 region has 15 residues. The ends lost 7 bases at V and 4 bases at J; junction bases unmatched: 6. Per the germline V gene, CDR1 is MNHGY and CDR2 is SVAAGI. The CDR3 region is CASTGRQGYNSPLHF. The CDR3 region has the DNA TGTGCCAGCACTGGGCGACAGGGGTATAATTCACCCCTCCACTTT.

V and J are TRBV9 and TRBJ2-2, with D maybe TRBD1 (5 bases). Germline V gene lookup returns CDR1 SGDLS and CDR2 YYNGEE. The germline V and J ends were trimmed by 2 bases and 6 bases, with 11 bases remaining between them. The CDR3 contains 14 residues. This CDR3 reads CASSVGRAAGELFF. DNA for the CDR3: TGTGCCAGCAGCGTGGGCAGGGCAGCCGGGGAGCTGTTTTTT.

This sequence joins TRBV15 and TRBJ1-1; D call uncertain. Trimming removed 1 base from V and 6 bases from J, with 6 bases in between. Germline V CDR1 and CDR2: LNHNV, YYDKDF (reference sequence). The CDR3 loop spans 12 amino acids. The CDR3, as DNA: TGTGCCACCAGCAGAGCCCGTGCTGAAGCTTTCTTT. Its protein is CATSRARAEAFF. The variable domain in full, completed from reference TRBV15 and TRBJ1-1, reads DAMVIQNPRYQVTQFGKPVTLSCSQTLNHNVMYWYQQKSSQAPKLLFHYYDKDFNNEADTPDNFQSRRPNTSFCFLDIRSPGLGDTAMYLCATSRARAEAFFGQGTRLTVV.

The rearrangement uses TRBV12-5 and TRBJ1-2, with D maybe TRBD1 (6 bases). V lost 6 bases and J 5 bases, leaving 16 bases between the germline ends. The CDR3 has 14 residues. Per the germline V gene, CDR1 is LGHNT and CDR2 is FRNRAP. The CDR3 coding sequence is TGTGCTAGTGGACCCCCCGGGACACTTTATGGCTACACCTTC. It yields the protein CASGPPGTLYGYTF.

This rearrangement joins TRBV27 to TRBJ2-2; 7 bases fit TRBD1. This CDR3 region has 16 residues. Losses at the gene ends were 3 bases for V and 4 bases for J; bases not matched to a gene: 8. Germline V gene sequence: CDR1 MNHEY, CDR2 SMNVEV (reference sequence). In DNA form, the CDR3 reads TGTGCCAGCAGTTTCCTGACAGGGTCCGGCACCGGGGAGCTGTTTTTT. Residues: CASSFLTGSGTGELFF.

The V call is TRBV4-1, the J call TRBJ1-1, with 7 bases matching TRBD1. Germline loops: CDR1 MGHRA, CDR2 YSYEKL. The CDR3 sequence is 13 residues long. With 5 bases clipped from V and 7 bases from J, the junction kept 7 bases outside the gene matches. The CDR3 DNA follows: TGCGCCAGCAGCTTAGACAGGGCCCTTGAAGCTTTCTTT. Translation: CASSLDRALEAFF.